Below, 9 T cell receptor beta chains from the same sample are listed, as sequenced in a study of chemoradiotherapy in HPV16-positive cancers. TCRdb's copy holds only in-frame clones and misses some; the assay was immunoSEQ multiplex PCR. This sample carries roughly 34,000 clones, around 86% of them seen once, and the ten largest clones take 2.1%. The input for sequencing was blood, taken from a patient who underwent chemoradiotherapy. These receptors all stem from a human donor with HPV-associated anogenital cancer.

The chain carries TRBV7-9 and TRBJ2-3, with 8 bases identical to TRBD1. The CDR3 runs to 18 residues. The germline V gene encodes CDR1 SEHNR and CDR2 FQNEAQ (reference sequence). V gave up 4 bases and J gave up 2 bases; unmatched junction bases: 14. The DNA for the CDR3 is TGTGCCAGCAGCTCATCGATTGGACAGGGAGAGGCCACAGATACGCAGTATTTT. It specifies CASSSSIGQGEATDTQYF.

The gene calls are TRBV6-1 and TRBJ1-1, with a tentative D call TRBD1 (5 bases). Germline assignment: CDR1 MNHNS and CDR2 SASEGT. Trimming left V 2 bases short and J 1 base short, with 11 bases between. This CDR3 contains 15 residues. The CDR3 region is CASSEIGGGNTEAFF. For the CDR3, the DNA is TGTGCCAGCAGTGAAATCGGGGGGGGGAACACTGAAGCTTTCTTT.

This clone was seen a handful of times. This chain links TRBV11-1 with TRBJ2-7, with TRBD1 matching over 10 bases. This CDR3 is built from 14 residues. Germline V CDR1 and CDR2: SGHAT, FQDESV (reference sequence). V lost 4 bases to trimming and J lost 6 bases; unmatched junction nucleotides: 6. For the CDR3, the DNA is TGTGCCAGCAGCTCCGGGGACAGGGGACCCGAGCAGTACTTC. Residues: CASSSGDRGPEQYF.

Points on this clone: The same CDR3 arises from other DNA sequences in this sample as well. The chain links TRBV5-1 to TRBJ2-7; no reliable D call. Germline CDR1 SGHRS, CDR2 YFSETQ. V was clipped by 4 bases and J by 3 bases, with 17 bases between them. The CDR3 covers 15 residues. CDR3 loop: CASSPLGRADYEQYF. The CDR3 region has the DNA TGCGCCAGCAGCCCCCTGGGTAGGGCTGACTACGAGCAGTACTTC.

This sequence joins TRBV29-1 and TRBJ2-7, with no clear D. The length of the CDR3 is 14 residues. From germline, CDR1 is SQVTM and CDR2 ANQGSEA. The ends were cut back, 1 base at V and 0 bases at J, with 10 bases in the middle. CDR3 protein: CSVEGWAGSYEQYF. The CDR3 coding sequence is TGCAGCGTTGAAGGTTGGGCAGGCTCCTACGAGCAGTACTTC.

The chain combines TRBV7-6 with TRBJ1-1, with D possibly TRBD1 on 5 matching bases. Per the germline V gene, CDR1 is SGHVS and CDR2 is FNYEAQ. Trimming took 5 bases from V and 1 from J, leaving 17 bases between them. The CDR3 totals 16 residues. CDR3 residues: CASSPGRRGRNTEAFF. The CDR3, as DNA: TGTGCCAGCAGCCCAGGGAGGAGGGGACGGAACACTGAAGCTTTCTTT.

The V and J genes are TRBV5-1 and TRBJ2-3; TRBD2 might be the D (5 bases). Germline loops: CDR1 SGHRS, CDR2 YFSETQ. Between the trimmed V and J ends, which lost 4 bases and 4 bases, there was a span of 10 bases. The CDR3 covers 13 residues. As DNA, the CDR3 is TGCGCCAGCAGCCCAGCGGCCTCAGATACGCAGTATTTT. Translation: CASSPAASDTQYF.

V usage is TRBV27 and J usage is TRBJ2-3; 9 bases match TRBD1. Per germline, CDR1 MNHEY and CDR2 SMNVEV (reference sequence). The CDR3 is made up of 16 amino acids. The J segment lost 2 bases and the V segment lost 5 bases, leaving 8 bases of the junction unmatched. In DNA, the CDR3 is TGTGCCAGCAGTCTGACAGGGGGGGGAGACACAGATACGCAGTATTTT. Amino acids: CASSLTGGGDTDTQYF.

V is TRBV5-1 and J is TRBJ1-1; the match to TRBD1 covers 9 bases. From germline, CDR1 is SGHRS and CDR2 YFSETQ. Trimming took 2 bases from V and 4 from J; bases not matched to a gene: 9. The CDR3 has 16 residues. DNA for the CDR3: TGCGCCAGCAGCTTCGGAGACAGGGGGTTATTCACTGAAGCTTTCTTT. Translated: CASSFGDRGLFTEAFF.